The present TCR beta chain was sequenced within a study of cytomegalovirus exposure and HLA in healthy donors (dated by TCRdb to 2016 to 2017). Notes on the research overall: In an earlier analysis of approximately 500 of the donors, roughly 300 Gb of sequence data and 95 million to 130 million unique TCR beta sequences from 150 million to 200 million T cells were reported. Among the roughly 380 genotyped donors, approximately 77% belonged to the genetic ancestry cluster associated with self-reported Caucasian donors. About 280 gigabases of sequencing data and tens of millions of unique TCR sequences were included in an early release covering around 650 HLA-typed donors. An earlier analysis of 587 of the donors used high-throughput TCR beta sequencing to judge whether each TCR beta V gene segment behaved as functional or pseudogenic. Genome-wide SNP genotypes for about 60% of the 666 donors were used in a later genetic analysis, which treated that subset as a discovery cohort. All discovery cohort repertoires had been generated on a single sequencing platform. The aim of the study was to test whether cataloging public T cell receptors could identify signatures of past pathogen exposure. Both class I and class II loci were covered by HLA typing, at four-digit resolution. The number of donors typed differed by locus, with about 629-630 for A, B, C, DRB1 and DQB1, about 500 for DQA1, approximately 570 for DPA1, and some 440 for DPB1. Because of strong linkage in the cohort, 5 or 6 DR-DQ haplotypes were treated as single units for association and clustering. In addition to the first cohort of several hundred subjects, a separate validation cohort of 120 different subjects was used. The T cell repertoires of some 670 subjects were profiled by immunosequencing and related to cytomegalovirus serostatus. The later analysis used no new phenotypic data to find candidate immune exposures, relying instead on TCR beta sequences and their occurrence across donors. To study patterns of TCR occurrence, a later analysis re-analyzed previously published TCR beta repertoires from around 700 donors and added high-resolution HLA genotyping. Alongside the repertoire data, information on donor age, sex, ethnicity and CMV serostatus was compiled. Across approximately 400 genotyped donors of the cohort, an average of about 250,000 unique TCR beta nucleotide sequences per donor were sequenced, and approximately 19% of those sequences were non-productive. To predict cytomegalovirus infection status, the study brought together high-throughput TCR immunosequencing, statistical association of individual TCRs with disease status, and machine learning.

The CDR3 runs 12 amino acids, cysteine and phenylalanine included. The CDR3 DNA has 36 bases and is translated from base 1. The germline ends are 5 bases apart after V is trimmed by 2 bases and J by 5 bases. The germline V gene supplies CDR1 SGHVS and CDR2 FNYEAQ. In total, 500 to 700 healthy bone marrow donors made up the cohort. At the time of sampling, every cohort member was nominally healthy, though immune exposures that went unrecorded were likely present. The donor was CMV seropositive and belonged to the group of 250 to 350 seropositive cohort members. Every donor gave a peripheral blood sample, and the peripheral blood mononuclear cells from that sample were used for TCR beta sequencing. Genomic DNA extraction from the blood cell samples was performed with the Qiagen DNeasy Blood Extraction Kit. What the work shows at the level of the full study, not this receptor alone: While some public TCRs were present in many individuals, most TCR sequences turned up only very rarely across donors. According to a later analysis, TCR association rates differed among HLA loci, with DRB1 alleles showing the most associated TCRs and HLA-C alleles showing the fewest. Sequencing depth was assumed to be roughly uniform across donors in the presence/absence analyses, though that assumption may not hold. Immune exposure information for the cohort was limited to CMV serostatus. Cytomegalovirus status was reported to be diagnosed by the classifier with high specificity and sensitivity in both the original and validation cohorts. An association between a missense DCLRE1C variant and V-gene and J-gene trimming of TCR beta chains was found in a later genetic analysis and replicated in an independent cohort. In a later analysis, most CMV-associated TCR beta chains were found to appear HLA-restricted, with HLA associations seemingly driven largely by CMV exposure. According to the authors, the approach could potentially be generalized to other disease states and immunological phenotypes. A later analysis reported that several top co-occurrence clusters appeared linked to parvovirus B19, influenza, CMV and Epstein-Barr virus. Correlated functional status among segregating V segments might reflect linkage disequilibrium, but an unknown experimental factor could not be ruled out. Because HLA typing was unavailable for some donors at each locus, only the typed subset was used in association tests. Three of the identified cytomegalovirus-associated TCR beta chains were confirmed in vitro to be specific for cytomegalovirus antigens. A later analysis found that HLA-associated TCR beta chains were more clonally expanded and had lower generation probabilities than equally common non-associated chains. An earlier analysis of around 500 of the donors showed that most TCR beta V segments appeared in productive rearrangements either about 90% or about 30% of the time, which broadly matched IMGT annotations. A further reported finding was that TCR beta sequences accurately predicted the HLA-A and HLA-B alleles for most subjects in the first cohort. A total of about 180 TCR beta chains were listed by the study as associated with cytomegalovirus. Because counts were too low, approximately 18 rarely observed V segments, including chromosome 9 orphons, were excluded from the earlier analysis of several hundred of the donors. Assigning TCR associations to individual alleles was difficult when HLA alleles, especially DR and DQ, strongly co-occurred. The 87-base-pair reads could not distinguish some IMGT-functional V segments, including TRBV6-2 and TRBV6-3, so those segments were excluded. The cohort was sequenced for TCR beta chains only, and without alpha or paired-chain data the features that could be detected were limited. In a later analysis, around 17,000 TCR beta sequences were associated with specific HLA alleles at a false discovery rate of 0.05. A cluster of highly shared sequence variants was judged likely to represent a technical artifact of the sequencing pipeline. A later genetic analysis reported fewer N-insertions in productive TCRs among donors in an Asian-associated ancestry cluster than the roughly 620-donor mean.

The library was made by the immunoSEQ multiplex PCR assay. For the multiplex PCR, a mixture combining 60 forward primers for TCR Vbeta segments and 13 reverse primers for TCR Jbeta segments was used. A multiplex PCR assay on genomic DNA amplified the CDR3 region of rearranged TCR beta genes. On the Illumina HiSeq System, the amplified TCR beta libraries were sequenced as 87-base-pair reads. In the paper's pipeline: A later analysis tallied 70 million to 100 million unique TCR beta chains across the 700 or so repertoires, and about 12 million of those chains were shared by two or more donors. Raw reads were error-corrected and collapsed into unique sequences with a nearest-neighbor algorithm that merged closely related sequences to remove PCR and sequencing errors. Alignment of CDR3 sequences to IMGT reference sequences was used to assign V, D and J gene segments. For a sequence to be retained, a match of at least six nucleotides to both a V gene segment and a J gene segment was required. Rearrangements were called productive when the CDR3 lacked stop codons and stayed in frame with V and J; all others were non-productive. CDR3 was defined by IMGT convention, running from the second conserved V-encoded cysteine to the conserved J-encoded phenylalanine. The earlier analysis of 450 to 750 of the donors excluded any sequence lacking an unambiguous match to a single V gene segment. An earlier analysis of several hundred of the donors classified V segments as functional when productive rearrangements were above 56.7% and as segregating when the standard deviation between donors was above 5%. To diagnose cytomegalovirus status from the catalog of TCR beta chain sequences, a statistical classification framework was built. In a later analysis, V and J genes were assigned by comparing TCR nucleotide sequences against IMGT/GENE-DB human TR gene sequences. In a later analysis, CDR3 sequences and most-parsimonious VDJ recombination scenarios were assigned using the TCRdist pipeline. In a later analysis, each TCR beta chain was defined by its CDR3 amino acid sequence together with its V-gene family, and reads without a unique V-gene family were excluded. To address suspected cross-contamination and a sequencing artifact, a later analysis removed a few hundred highly shared, low-generation-probability nucleotide sequences. A later analysis calculated a clonal expansion index for each public chain from normalized within-repertoire ranks of inferred template counts. A later analysis computed generation probabilities with a VDJ recombination model fitted to out-of-frame rearrangements, and checked the results against IGoR. In a later analysis, TCR-TCR, TCR-HLA and TCR-CMV co-occurrence was scored with hypergeometric tests, and a repertoire-size bias correction was applied to TCR pairs. False discovery rates were estimated in a later analysis by permuting HLA or CMV assignments 20 times. In a later analysis, co-occurring TCRs were grouped using DBSCAN, with TCRdist sequence similarity added in when clustering inside HLA-allele-positive subsets. Co-occurrence clustering excluded repertoires with fewer than 30,000 or more than 120,000 public chains, plus five with anomalous nucleotide sharing. TCRdb took over this immuneACCESS table, retaining in-frame rearrangements with V and J assigned. Such tables are incomplete; in checked studies, under half of the missing clones stem from an unresolved V gene, and the remainder is unexplained. V and J calls and clone size are as listed in that table; D and trimming were resolved from the DNA. This sample has about 160,000 clones in its table, and about 82% of those were observed once. 5.5% to 8% of the sample is in the top ten clones.

Comments on this clone: Its antigen remains unidentified. No much larger clone is present one base from it, and per-base qualities are unavailable.

The chain couples TRBV7-6 to TRBJ2-3; the D gene lacks a confident call. The specimen was PBMCs. This clonotype originated in a woman aged 25-40 years in good health and CMV-seropositive. The DNA sequence reads TGTGCCAGCAGCTTACTGAGAGATACGCAGTATTTT. It translates as CASSLLRDTQYF.